This T cell receptor (beta chain) was sequenced during a study of T-cell memory formation after mild COVID-19. Study results and limitations: Shrinking CD4+ clones were chiefly CM and EM; CD8+ ones were chiefly EMRA.

TCRdb processed the 5' RACE reads anew with MiXCR; each CDR3 protein has one entry. The data contain a few hundred thousand distinct CDR3 sequences, approximately 27% of them seen just once; the ten biggest clones take up approximately 13%. In its sample, this clonotype was seen a few times. What it binds is not known. V was clipped by 7 bases and J by 4 bases, with 12 bases between them. The CDR3 covers 14 residues. The germline CDR1 and CDR2 sequences are KGHDR and SFDVKD. The TCR was taken from an adult woman who had mild COVID-19 (a few samples of this study predate the infection). Cell type and time point are not known. The chain uses TRBV24-1 and TRBJ2-2, with a tentative D call TRBD1 (5 bases). The sequenced sample was PBMCs or a T cell subset sorted from them (not recorded which). The CDR3 spells CATRSRQGTGELFF. CDR3 DNA: TGTGCCACCAGGTCGAGGCAGGGCACCGGGGAGCTGTTTTTT.